The 3 T cell receptor beta chains below were found in one sample sequenced in a study of CD4 and CD8 cells across lung adenocarcinoma regions. TCRdb itself ran the PCR reads through MiXCR, one entry per CDR3 protein. The sample contains 4,500 to 6,000 distinct CDR3 sequences, roughly 60% of which appear only once. Input material: CD4+ T cells from the center of a lung tumor. These receptors all stem from a male donor with lung adenocarcinoma. The CD4 and CD8 labels of this study may be unreliable.

The chain is built from TRBV27 and TRBJ1-1, with TRBD1 as a possible D gene (5 bases). Trimming pared 6 bases from V and 0 bases from J, leaving 14 bases between. CDR3 length: 15 amino acids. Germline loops: CDR1 MNHEY, CDR2 SMNVEV (reference sequence). The CDR3 is CASSFTQGMNTEAFF. In nucleotides, the CDR3 is TGTGCCAGCAGCTTCACCCAGGGCATGAACACTGAAGCTTTCTTT.

This clonotype has only a few counts. The V call is TRBV4-1, the J call TRBJ2-1, with 8 bases identical to TRBD2. The CDR3 length is 18 residues. Germline loops: CDR1 MGHRA, CDR2 YSYEKL. V shed 1 base and J 3 bases; nucleotides not matched to a gene: 11. CDR3 nucleotides: TGCGCCAGCAGCCAAGTTATGGGTCTAACTAGCGGCTACAATGAGCAGTTCTTC. It is translated as CASSQVMGLTSGYNEQFF.

The J gene is TRBJ2-5, the V gene TRBV11-3, with D perhaps matching TRBD1 or TRBD2 (5 bases each). Germline values: CDR1 SGHNT, CDR2 YENEEA. This CDR3 spans 15 amino acids. With 1 base removed from V and 11 bases from J, the gap between germline ends came to 20 bases. The CDR3 DNA reads TGTGCCAGCAGCTTAGTACGAGGGGCTTACAATGAGCAGTACTTC. This sequence encodes CASSLVRGAYNEQYF. Using reference TRBV11-3 and TRBJ2-5 for the parts outside the CDR3, the full variable domain is EAGVVQSPRYKIIEKKQPVAFWCNPISGHNTLYWYLQNLGQGPELLIRYENEEAVDDSQLPKDRFSAERLKGVDSTLKIQPAELGDSAVYLCASSLVRGAYNEQYFGPGTRLLVL.